The 21 T cell receptor beta chains below come from one sample, sequenced in a study of a mutant IDH1 vaccine in newly diagnosed glioma. Profiling relied on immunoSEQ multiplex PCR, and the TCRdb table lists in-frame clones only, not all of them. The sample has some 87,000 clones, just under 80% seen once. Noted time point: baseline, week 1 (first vaccination visit). The treatment was: pre-vaccination baseline after standard-of-care therapy. The specimen comprised PBMCs, sampled from a glioma patient treated with radiotherapy, temozolomide or both. The receptors shown here come from a man aged 35-49 years with glioma.

This chain joins TRBV6-5 and TRBJ2-1; D possibly corresponds to TRBD1 (5 bases). The length of the CDR3 is 14 residues. Germline CDR1 MNHEY, CDR2 SVGAGI. Trimming shortened V by 9 bases and J by 6 bases, and 18 bases separated the two germline ends. The CDR3 bases are TGTGCCAGTTCCTCCTTCAGGGTAGCCAATGAGCAGTTCTTC. It codes for CASSSFRVANEQFF.

This clone occurred a few times. The chain uses TRBV19 and TRBJ1-1; possible D gene TRBD1, 5 bases. This CDR3 spans 14 amino acids. Trimming took off 4 bases at V and 2 bases at J, with 11 bases between the two ends. Per the germline V gene, CDR1 is LNHDA and CDR2 is SQIVND (reference sequence). The CDR3 bases are TGTGCCAGTAGTACGGGACTCCCAAACACTGAAGCTTTCTTT. As protein: CASSTGLPNTEAFF.

This clone appeared a few times. V and J are TRBV5-1 and TRBJ1-4; 8 positions match TRBD1. The V gene end was trimmed by 3 bases and the J gene end by 8 bases; junction bases not matched to a gene: 6. The CDR3 is made up of 14 amino acids. Germline V lookup: CDR1 SGHRS, CDR2 YFSETQ. DNA of the CDR3: TGCGCCAGCAGCTCAGGGGGCGCGATCGAAAAACTGTTTTTT. Its translation is CASSSGGAIEKLFF.

This clone was observed a handful of times. This chain joins TRBV20-1 and TRBJ2-7; no clear D. Germline V gives CDR1 DFQATT, CDR2 SNEGSKA (reference sequence). With 4 bases removed from V and 2 bases from J, the gap between germline ends came to 6 bases. This CDR3 has 11 residues. In nucleotides, the CDR3 is TGCAGTGCTAAACGGACCTACGAGCAGTACTTC. Translated: CSAKRTYEQYF.

The chain couples TRBV15 to TRBJ2-3; D is possibly TRBD1 (5 bases). Germline CDR1 and CDR2: LNHNV and YYDKDF (reference sequence). The CDR3 runs to 16 residues. Trimming pared 1 base from V and 0 bases from J, leaving 11 bases between. CDR3 loop: CATSRGGASSTDTQYF. The CDR3 bases are TGTGCCACCAGCAGAGGGGGCGCATCTAGCACAGATACGCAGTATTTT. The entire variable domain, with the rest obtained from reference TRBV15 and TRBJ2-3, is as follows: DAMVIQNPRYQVTQFGKPVTLSCSQTLNHNVMYWYQQKSSQAPKLLFHYYDKDFNNEADTPDNFQSRRPNTSFCFLDIRSPGLGDTAMYLCATSRGGASSTDTQYFGPGTRLTVL.

This clone has a handful of counts. The chain couples TRBV5-4 to TRBJ2-7; D perhaps matches TRBD2 (5 bases). The germline V gene encodes CDR1 SGHNT and CDR2 YYREEE (reference sequence). Trimming cost V 7 bases and J 7 bases, with 12 bases left between them. This CDR3 comprises 11 residues. The CDR3 reads CASGRAGEQYF. CDR3 DNA: TGTGCCAGCGGACGGGCGGGTGAGCAGTACTTC.

Written as DNA, the CDR3 is TGTGCCAGCAGTTTAGGGACTAGCGGGATAATAATGGGGGAGCTGTTTTTT. Encoded protein: CASSLGTSGIIMGELFF. The V and J genes are TRBV27 and TRBJ2-2; 13 nucleotides line up with TRBD2. This CDR3 is 17 amino acids long. CDR1 and CDR2 (germline): MNHEY, SMNVEV (reference sequence). With 2 bases clipped from V and 8 bases from J, the junction kept 8 bases outside the gene matches.

This clone has a handful of counts. This rearrangement joins TRBV6-5 to TRBJ2-7; possibly TRBD2 for D (5 bases). Germline V lookup: CDR1 MNHEY, CDR2 SVGAGI. V dropped 6 bases and J dropped 1 base, with 13 bases sitting between them. The CDR3 is 14 residues long. The DNA of the CDR3 is TGTGCCAGCAGAAGCACGGGCGGGTCCTACGAGCAGTACTTC. This encodes CASRSTGGSYEQYF.

The gene calls are TRBV7-9 and TRBJ1-5; D is unclear. V shed 3 bases and J shed 0 bases, with 6 bases lying between them. Germline-derived CDR1 and CDR2 are SEHNR and FQNEAQ (reference sequence). The CDR3 extends over 14 amino acids. The CDR3 region is CASSLSNSNQPQHF. Here the CDR3 DNA reads TGTGCCAGCAGCTTGAGTAATAGCAATCAGCCCCAGCATTTT.

The chain employs TRBV5-8 and TRBJ1-4; a possible D gene is TRBD1 (5 bases). Germline V gene data show CDR1 as SGHTS and CDR2 as YDEGEE. Trimming took 0 bases from V and 3 from J, leaving 12 bases between them. CDR3 size: 16 residues. This chain's CDR3 is CASSLAGIRANEKLFF. The CDR3 DNA reads TGTGCCAGCAGCTTGGCAGGGATTCGGGCTAATGAAAAACTGTTTTTT.

The V and J genes are TRBV4-2 and TRBJ2-7, with 7 bases lining up with TRBD2. Germline assignment: CDR1 LGHNA and CDR2 YNFKEQ. This CDR3 is built from 19 residues. V lost 0 bases, J lost 2 bases, and 16 bases stayed unmatched. CDR3 DNA: TGTGCCAGCAGCCAAGATAGCGGGTCAGGGACGGTTGTCCCCTACGAGCAGTACTTC. Protein sequence: CASSQDSGSGTVVPYEQYF.

This rearrangement joins TRBV4-2 to TRBJ1-5, with 8 positions matching TRBD1. The CDR3 spans 14 residues. CDR1 is LGHNA and CDR2 is YNFKEQ in the germline V gene. V was clipped by 2 bases and J by 7 bases; unmatched bases: 4. The CDR3 DNA is TGTGCCAGCAGCCAACTACAGGGGGAGCAGCCCCAGCATTTT. It encodes CASSQLQGEQPQHF.

The gene calls are TRBV18 and TRBJ2-7, with a weak D call TRBD1 (6 bases). Germline V gene data show CDR1 as KGHSH and CDR2 as LQKENI. V was pared by 5 bases and J by 2 bases, with 16 bases between. This CDR3 is built from 15 residues. CDR3: CASSGTTGEPYEQYF. CDR3 coding DNA: TGTGCCAGCTCAGGGACGACAGGCGAGCCCTACGAGCAGTACTTC.

V gene TRBV5-1 combines with J gene TRBJ1-3; D remains unclear. Deletions cut 2 bases from V and 0 bases from J, with 9 bases between. The CDR3 contains 15 residues. Germline loops: CDR1 SGHRS, CDR2 YFSETQ. DNA of the CDR3: TGCGCCAGCAGCTTAGACTCGGTCTCTGGAAACACCATATATTTT. This codes for CASSLDSVSGNTIYF.

The rearrangement uses TRBV11-1 and TRBJ2-1, with D uncertain. V gave up 1 base and J gave up 2 bases, with 6 bases separating them. The CDR3 is made up of 14 amino acids. The germline V gene has CDR1 SGHAT and CDR2 FQDESV (reference sequence). The CDR3 loop reads CASSLVRTYNEQFF. CDR3 in DNA: TGTGCCAGCAGCTTAGTCCGGACCTACAATGAGCAGTTCTTC.

The rearrangement joins TRBV18 to TRBJ2-7, with D perhaps being TRBD1 or TRBD2 (5 bases each). The germline V gene encodes CDR1 KGHSH and CDR2 LQKENI. The CDR3 consists of 14 residues. V was shortened by 3 bases and J by 1 base, with 10 bases between the two germline ends. CDR3 loop: CASSPGTPSYEQYF. The CDR3, as DNA: TGTGCCAGCTCACCGGGGACCCCGTCCTACGAGCAGTACTTC.

J is TRBJ2-1 and V is TRBV6-5; a possible D gene is TRBD1 (6 bases). V lost 6 bases and J lost 4, with 16 bases in between. Per germline, CDR1 MNHEY and CDR2 SVGAGI. The CDR3 has 15 residues. CDR3: CASRTTGTKYNEQFF. The DNA for the CDR3 is TGTGCCAGCAGGACCACCGGGACAAAGTACAATGAGCAGTTCTTC.

This chain uses TRBV11-2 with TRBJ2-1, with TRBD2 identical over 15 bases. This CDR3 is 18 amino acids long. V was pared by 3 bases and J by 3 bases, with 6 bases of the junction left unmatched. CDR1 is SGHAT, CDR2 FQNNGV, per germline. CDR3 nucleotide sequence: TGTGCCAGCAGCTTTACGGGACTAGCGGGGGGTAACTACAATGAGCAGTTCTTC. Encoded protein: CASSFTGLAGGNYNEQFF.

This clone has only one observation. The rearrangement links TRBV7-2 to TRBJ2-3; 13 bases map to TRBD2. V dropped 3 bases and J dropped 5; count of bases not matched to a gene: 2. The CDR3 is 15 amino acids. Per the germline V gene, CDR1 is SGHTA and CDR2 is FQGNSA. The CDR3 sequence is CASSFTSGRVDTQYF. DNA of the CDR3: TGTGCCAGCAGCTTCACTAGCGGGAGGGTAGATACGCAGTATTTT. The whole variable domain, remainder taken from reference TRBV7-2 and TRBJ2-3, is GAGVSQSPSNKVTEKGKDVELRCDPISGHTALYWYRQSLGQGLEFLIYFQGNSAPDKSGLPSDRFSAERTGGSVSTLTIQRTQQEDSAVYLCASSFTSGRVDTQYFGPGTRLTVL.

V gene TRBV7-2 combines with J gene TRBJ1-3; D not resolved. Germline assignment: CDR1 SGHTA and CDR2 FQGNSA. V was shortened by 2 bases and J by 0 bases, with 5 bases between the two germline ends. CDR3 length equals 14 residues. CDR3 DNA: TGTGCCAGCAGCTTAACACACTCTGGAAACACCATATATTTT. This translates into CASSLTHSGNTIYF.

A few counts support this clone. The CDR3 loop is CASRPRGRAGELFF. Here the CDR3 DNA reads TGTGCCAGCAGGCCGAGGGGGAGGGCCGGGGAGCTGTTTTTT. This rearrangement joins TRBV5-6 to TRBJ2-2; D possibly corresponds to TRBD2 (7 bases). The CDR3 extends over 14 amino acids. The V end lost 5 bases, the J end lost 6 bases, and 14 bases lay between the germline ends. CDR1 is SGHDT and CDR2 is YYEEEE in the germline V gene.